A selection of T cell receptor beta chains follows, all from one sample in a study of brain T cells in children with intractable seizures. TCRdb's copy holds only in-frame clones and misses some; the assay was immunoSEQ multiplex PCR. The sample yields about 340,000 clones, 93% seen once. The specimen comprised peripheral blood, sampled less than 6 months after surgery. The receptors shown here come from a boy under two years old with tuberous sclerosis and intractable seizures. CDR3s include the opening cysteine and the closing phenylalanine or tryptophan. A D gene is named only where the DNA matches it firmly. Part of the rows lack a size; the others show once, few, many or a class for expanded clones.

CDR3: CASSLEGTDKAFF; DNA: TGCGCCAGCAGCTTGGAAGGGACAGATAAAGCTTTCTTT; D: TRBD1; V: TRBV5-1; J: TRBJ1-1; size: -
CDR3: CASSSRGDYPNNEQFF; DNA: TGTGCCAGCAGCTCTCGGGGAGACTACCCGAACAATGAGCAGTTCTTC; D: -; V: TRBV9; J: TRBJ2-1; size: -
CDR3: CATSRLILSSTDTQYF; DNA: TGTGCCACCAGCAGATTAATCCTATCTAGCACAGATACGCAGTATTTT; D: -; V: TRBV15; J: TRBJ2-3; size: once
CDR3: CASSPAGFETQYF; DNA: TGTGCCAGCAGCCCAGCGGGGTTTGAGACCCAGTACTTC; D: TRBD2; V: TRBV7-3; J: TRBJ2-5; size: -
CDR3: CASSELVARSGYTF; DNA: TGTGCCAGCAGTGAATTGGTAGCCCGCTCAGGCTACACCTTC; D: -; V: TRBV25-1; J: TRBJ1-2; size: -
CDR3: CASSSGPTGSKGVNYGYTF; DNA: TGTGCCAGCAGCTCTGGACCCACAGGGAGCAAGGGGGTTAACTATGGCTACACCTTC; D: -; V: TRBV5-5; J: TRBJ1-2; size: -
CDR3: CASSSFRGRDTEAFF; DNA: TGTGCCAGCAGCTCCTTCAGGGGGCGAGATACTGAAGCTTTCTTT; D: TRBD1; V: TRBV11-3; J: TRBJ1-1; size: -
CDR3: CASSLGLGQPQHF; DNA: TGTGCCAGCAGTTTAGGTCTAGGACAGCCCCAGCATTTT; D: -; V: TRBV27; J: TRBJ1-5; size: -
CDR3: CASSYIAANYGYTF; DNA: TGCGCCAGCAGCTATATTGCAGCTAACTATGGCTACACCTTC; D: -; V: TRBV5-1; J: TRBJ1-2; size: -
CDR3: CASSRELAGVYEQYF; DNA: TGTGCCAGCAGTCGGGAACTAGCGGGGGTCTACGAGCAGTACTTC; D: TRBD2; V: TRBV4-2; J: TRBJ2-7; size: -
CDR3: CASSIDGRATDTQYF; DNA: TGTGCCAGTAGTATAGACGGGAGGGCCACGGATACGCAGTATTTT; D: TRBD2; V: TRBV19; J: TRBJ2-3; size: -
CDR3: CASSLDGGTPYNEQFF; DNA: TGTGCCAGCAGCCTAGACGGCGGGACCCCCTACAATGAGCAGTTCTTC; D: -; V: TRBV7-9; J: TRBJ2-1; size: -
CDR3: CASSEATGSEQFF; DNA: TGTGCCAGCAGTGAAGCTACGGGGTCAGAGCAGTTCTTC; D: -; V: TRBV6-1; J: TRBJ2-1; size: -
CDR3: CAWRMGLSDTQYF; DNA: TGTGCCTGGAGGATGGGACTATCGGATACGCAGTATTTT; D: TRBD2; V: TRBV30; J: TRBJ2-3; size: once
CDR3: CASSQWTSGVSGANVLTF; DNA: TGTGCCAGCAGCCAATGGACTAGCGGGGTATCCGGGGCCAACGTCCTGACTTTC; D: TRBD2; V: TRBV3-1/TRBV3-2; J: TRBJ2-6; size: -
CDR3: CASKAGGETQYF; DNA: TGTGCCAGCAAAGCGGGAGGGGAGACCCAGTACTTC; D: TRBD2; V: TRBV13; J: TRBJ2-5; size: -
CDR3: CASSPGDITAYGYTF; DNA: TGTGCCAGCAGCCCTGGGGACATCACAGCCTATGGCTACACCTTC; D: -; V: TRBV4-2; J: TRBJ1-2; size: -
CDR3: CASILPGASGANVLTF; DNA: TGTGCCAGCATTCTCCCGGGGGCCTCTGGGGCCAACGTCCTGACTTTC; D: -; V: TRBV11-3; J: TRBJ2-6; size: -
CDR3: CASSAVGTLTSNEQFF; DNA: TGTGCCAGCAGCGCCGTCGGGACACTAACAAGCAATGAGCAGTTCTTC; D: -; V: TRBV7-3; J: TRBJ2-1; size: -
CDR3: CASSSARGSTDTQYF; DNA: TGTGCCAGCAGCTCCGCCAGGGGGAGCACAGATACGCAGTATTTT; D: TRBD1; V: TRBV27; J: TRBJ2-3; size: -